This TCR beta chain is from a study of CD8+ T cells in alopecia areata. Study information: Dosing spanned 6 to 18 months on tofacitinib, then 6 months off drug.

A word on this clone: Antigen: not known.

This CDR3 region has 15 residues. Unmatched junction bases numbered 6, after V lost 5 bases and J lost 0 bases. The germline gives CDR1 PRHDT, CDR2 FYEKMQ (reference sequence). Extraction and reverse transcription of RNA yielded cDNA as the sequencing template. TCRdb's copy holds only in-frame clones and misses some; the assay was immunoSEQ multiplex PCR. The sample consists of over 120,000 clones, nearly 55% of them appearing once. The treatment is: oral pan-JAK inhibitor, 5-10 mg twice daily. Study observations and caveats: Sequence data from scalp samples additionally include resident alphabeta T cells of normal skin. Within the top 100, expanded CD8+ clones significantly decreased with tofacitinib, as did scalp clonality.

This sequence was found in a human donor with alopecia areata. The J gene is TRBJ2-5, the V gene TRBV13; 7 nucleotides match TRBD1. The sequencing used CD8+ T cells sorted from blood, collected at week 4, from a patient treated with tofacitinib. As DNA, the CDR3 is TGTGCCAGCAGCCACAGGGGCTTGTACCAAGAGACCCAGTACTTC. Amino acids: CASSHRGLYQETQYF.